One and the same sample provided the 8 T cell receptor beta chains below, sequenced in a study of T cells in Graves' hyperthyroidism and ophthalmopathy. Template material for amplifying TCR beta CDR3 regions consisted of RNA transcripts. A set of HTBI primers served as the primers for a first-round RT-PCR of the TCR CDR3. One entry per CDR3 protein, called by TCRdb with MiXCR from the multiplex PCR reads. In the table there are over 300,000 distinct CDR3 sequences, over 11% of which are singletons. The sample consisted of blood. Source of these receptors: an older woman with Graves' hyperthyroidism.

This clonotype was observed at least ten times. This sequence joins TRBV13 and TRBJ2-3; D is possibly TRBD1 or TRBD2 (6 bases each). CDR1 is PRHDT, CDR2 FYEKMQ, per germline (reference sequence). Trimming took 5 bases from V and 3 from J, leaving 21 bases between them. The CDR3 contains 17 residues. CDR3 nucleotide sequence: TGTGCCAGCAGCCACCGGAGATCAGGAGGGGGAACAGATACGCAGTATTTT. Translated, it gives CASSHRRSGGGTDTQYF.

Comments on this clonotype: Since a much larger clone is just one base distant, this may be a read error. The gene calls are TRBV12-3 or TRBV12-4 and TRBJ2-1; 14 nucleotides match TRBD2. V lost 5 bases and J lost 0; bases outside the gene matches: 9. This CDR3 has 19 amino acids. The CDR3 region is CASSHMGLAGANSYNEQFF. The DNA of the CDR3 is TGTGCCAGCAGTCACATGGGACTAGCGGGGGCTAACTCCTACAATGAGCAGTTCTTC.

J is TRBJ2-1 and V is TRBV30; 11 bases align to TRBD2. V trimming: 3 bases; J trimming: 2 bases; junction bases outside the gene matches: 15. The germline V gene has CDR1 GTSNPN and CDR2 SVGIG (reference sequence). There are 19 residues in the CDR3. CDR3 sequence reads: CAWRGSIAGGTLTYNEQFF. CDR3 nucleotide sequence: TGTGCCTGGAGGGGTTCCATAGCGGGAGGGACCTTAACCTACAATGAGCAGTTCTTC.

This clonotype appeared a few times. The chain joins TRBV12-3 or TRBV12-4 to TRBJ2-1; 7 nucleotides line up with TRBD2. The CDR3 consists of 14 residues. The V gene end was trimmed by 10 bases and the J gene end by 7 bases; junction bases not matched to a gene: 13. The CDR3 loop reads CATDSGTTINEQFF. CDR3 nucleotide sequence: TGTGCCACCGATTCCGGGACTACAATAAATGAGCAGTTCTTC.

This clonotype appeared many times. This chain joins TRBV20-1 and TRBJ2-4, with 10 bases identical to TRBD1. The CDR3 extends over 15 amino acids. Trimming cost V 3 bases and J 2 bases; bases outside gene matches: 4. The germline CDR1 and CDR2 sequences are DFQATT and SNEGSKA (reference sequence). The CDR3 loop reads CSASRDRGSKNIQYF. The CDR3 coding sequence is TGCAGTGCTAGTCGGGACAGGGGCTCCAAAAACATTCAGTACTTC.

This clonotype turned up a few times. The CDR3, as DNA: TGTGCCAGCAGTCCCCTCGATGGGTTAAGCACCGGGGAGCTGTTTTTT. It specifies CASSPLDGLSTGELFF. V usage is TRBV28 and J usage is TRBJ2-2; D remains ambiguous. Germline V gives CDR1 MDHEN, CDR2 SYDVKM. This CDR3 comprises 16 residues. Trimming took off 5 bases at V and 4 bases at J, with 17 bases between the two ends.

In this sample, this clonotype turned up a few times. CDR3 DNA: TGTGCCAGCAGGGTTCTGAGGAGCGATGAGCAGTTCTTC. Translating it yields CASRVLRSDEQFF. The genes are TRBV2 and TRBJ2-1, with no clear D. There are 13 residues in the CDR3. From germline, CDR1 is SNHLY and CDR2 FYNNEI. Between the trimmed V and J ends, which lost 6 bases and 8 bases, there was a span of 14 bases.

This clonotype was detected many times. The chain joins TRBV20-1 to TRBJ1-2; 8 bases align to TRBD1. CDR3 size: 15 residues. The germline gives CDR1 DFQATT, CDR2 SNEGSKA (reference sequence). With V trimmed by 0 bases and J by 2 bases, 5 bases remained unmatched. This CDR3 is CSARDPRTGNYGYTF. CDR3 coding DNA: TGCAGTGCTAGAGATCCTAGGACAGGGAACTATGGCTACACCTTC.